The 13 T cell receptor beta chains in this list originate from one sample, sequenced in a study of patients and donors after allogeneic stem cell transplantation. TCRdb re-called the RT-PCR reads with MiXCR, one entry per CDR3 protein. The sample contains fewer than 250,000 distinct CDR3 sequences, 13% to 15% of which appear only once. The specimen sequenced was blood, either unsorted or a sorted T cell fraction (not recorded which). These receptors were obtained from a human donor who was either an allogeneic HSCT recipient or a stem cell or donor lymphocyte infusion donor (not recorded which). It is not recorded whose cells these are; they may come from a transplant donor.

This clonotype came up many times. The chain is built from TRBV7-9 and TRBJ1-2; D remains unclear. CDR1 is SEHNR, CDR2 FQNEAQ, per germline (reference sequence). Between the trimmed V and J ends, which lost 7 bases and 5 bases, there was a span of 11 bases. CDR3 size: 12 residues. CDR3 protein: CASTRGFYGYTF. The DNA of the CDR3 is TGTGCCAGCACTCGAGGGTTTTATGGCTACACCTTC.

This clonotype came up many times. V usage is TRBV20-1 and J usage is TRBJ2-3, with 9 bases aligning to TRBD2. This CDR3 is 14 amino acids long. With 6 bases clipped from V and 0 bases from J, the junction kept 4 bases outside the gene matches. Germline V gene sequence: CDR1 DFQATT, CDR2 SNEGSKA (reference sequence). This CDR3 is CSAPLAGSTDTQYF. The CDR3, as DNA: TGCAGTGCGCCACTAGCGGGCAGCACAGATACGCAGTATTTT.

This clonotype was seen many times. The chain is built from TRBV5-5 and TRBJ2-7, with 7 bases identical to TRBD2. The CDR3 is 14 residues long. The germline CDR1 and CDR2 sequences are SGHKS and YYEKEE (reference sequence). V shed 4 bases, J shed 0 bases, and the junction held 4 bases outside the gene matches. The CDR3 nucleotides are TGTGCCAGCAGCGGGGGGGACTACTCCTACGAGCAGTACTTC. Its protein product is CASSGGDYSYEQYF.

In this sample, this clonotype turned up a few times. The V gene is TRBV4-2, the J gene TRBJ1-5; TRBD1 matches 7 bases. V trimming: 1 base; J trimming: 5 bases; junction bases outside the gene matches: 5. This CDR3 has 15 amino acids. Looked up from germline, CDR1 is LGHNA and CDR2 is YNFKEQ. CDR3 protein: CASSQGQGSDQPQHF. CDR3 sequence (DNA): TGTGCCAGCAGCCAAGGACAGGGTTCTGATCAGCCCCAGCATTTT.

The V gene is TRBV3-1, the J gene TRBJ1-2; 7 bases agree with TRBD1. Germline-derived CDR1 and CDR2 are LGHDT and YNNKEL (reference sequence). CDR3 length equals 14 residues. V shed 1 base and J 7 bases; nucleotides not matched to a gene: 6. The CDR3 reads CASSQGDREAGYTF. DNA of the CDR3: TGTGCCAGCAGCCAAGGAGACAGGGAAGCTGGCTACACCTTC.

The V and J genes are TRBV5-1 and TRBJ1-3; tentatively, D is TRBD1 (5 bases). This CDR3 comprises 16 residues. Germline assignment: CDR1 SGHRS and CDR2 YFSETQ. Trimming shortened V by 0 bases and J by 4 bases, and 14 bases separated the two germline ends. DNA for the CDR3: TGCGCCAGCAGCTTGGGGGGCGCCGCGGGAGGAAACACCATATATTTT. This sequence encodes CASSLGGAAGGNTIYF.

This clonotype was seen a few times. V usage is TRBV6-2 or TRBV6-3 and J usage is TRBJ1-5, with a weak D call TRBD1 (5 bases). Trimming removed 7 bases at V and 4 bases at J, with 14 bases between. Germline assignment: CDR1 MNHEY and CDR2 SVGEGT. The CDR3 consists of 14 residues. CDR3 sequence (DNA): TGTGCCAGCACCAACGGGGGAAGAAATCAGCCCCAGCATTTT. It encodes CASTNGGRNQPQHF.

This chain's CDR3 is CSANGGGSYEQYF. The CDR3 nucleotides are TGCAGTGCCAACGGGGGAGGGTCCTACGAGCAGTACTTC. This rearrangement joins TRBV20-1 to TRBJ2-7, with TRBD2 identical over 7 bases. The CDR3 sequence is 13 residues long. CDR1 and CDR2 (germline): DFQATT, SNEGSKA (reference sequence). V lost 6 bases, J lost 1 base, and 6 bases stayed unmatched.

This clonotype was detected a few times. This chain links TRBV5-4 with TRBJ2-7; D possibly corresponds to TRBD2 (6 bases). The CDR3 is made up of 15 amino acids. Per germline, CDR1 SGHNT and CDR2 YYREEE (reference sequence). V dropped 4 bases and J dropped 7 bases, with 21 bases sitting between them. CDR3 region: CASSPGTGGLWEQYF. The DNA for the CDR3 is TGTGCCAGCAGCCCAGGGACTGGAGGTCTATGGGAGCAGTACTTC.

This clonotype has just a few counts. This sequence joins TRBV6-5 and TRBJ2-7; 11 bases match TRBD2. The CDR3 loop spans 14 amino acids. From germline, CDR1 is MNHEY and CDR2 SVGAGI. V lost 4 bases to trimming and J lost 3 bases; unmatched junction nucleotides: 2. DNA of the CDR3: TGTGCCAGCAGTTTTAGCGGGGGGGACTACGAGCAGTACTTC. Amino acid sequence: CASSFSGGDYEQYF.

This clonotype has ten or more counts. The rearrangement uses TRBV12-3 or TRBV12-4 and TRBJ2-1; TRBD2 aligns across 11 bases. V shed 7 bases and J 9 bases; nucleotides not matched to a gene: 8. The CDR3 sequence is 14 residues long. The CDR3 sequence: CASTHSGGAPEQFF. The CDR3 DNA reads TGTGCCAGCACTCATAGCGGGGGGGCACCTGAGCAGTTCTTC.

J is TRBJ2-7 and V is TRBV12-3 or TRBV12-4, with D perhaps matching TRBD1 (5 bases). CDR3 length equals 11 residues. V lost 7 bases and J lost 3, with 7 bases in between. CDR3 nucleotide sequence: TGTGCCAGCAATAGGGGCTACGAGCAGTACTTC. Protein sequence: CASNRGYEQYF.

CDR3 protein: CSVRRAGGRGNEQFF. CDR3 nucleotides: TGCAGCGTGCGAAGGGCGGGGGGGAGAGGCAATGAGCAGTTCTTC. The rearrangement links TRBV29-1 to TRBJ2-1; 9 bases line up with TRBD2. Germline assignment: CDR1 SQVTM and CDR2 ANQGSEA. The CDR3 runs to 15 residues. The ends lost 6 bases at V and 6 bases at J; junction bases unmatched: 12.